The 29 T cell receptor beta chains presented below share a single source sample, sequenced in a study of graft-versus-host responses after intestinal transplantation. Libraries were prepared by immunoSEQ multiplex PCR; TCRdb keeps only in-frame clonotypes and omits some of them. The data contain around 90,000 clones, 80% to 95% of them singletons. These receptors have no known antigen. The sample in question was unstimulated CD8+ T cells sorted from spleen or lymph node cells, obtained before transplant. Receptors were obtained from a human donor who was the organ donor for an intestinal transplant.

The V call is TRBV9, the J call TRBJ2-1; D might be TRBD2 (6 bases). CDR1 SGDLS and CDR2 YYNGEE come from the germline V gene. The CDR3 contains 16 residues. Trimming cost V 2 bases and J 3 bases, with 15 bases left between them. Here the CDR3 DNA reads TGTGCCAGCAGCGTTTCTTTAGCGGAATACTACAATGAGCAGTTCTTC. Its translation is CASSVSLAEYYNEQFF.

The chain employs TRBV7-5 and TRBJ1-2; the DNA was not used to check the table's D call, TRBD1. TRBV7-5 is recorded as a pseudogene. The CDR3 runs 14 residues. The CDR3 nucleotides read TGTGCCAGAAGGACGGAACGACATGGTTATGGCTACACCTTC. Amino acids: CARRTERHGYGYTF.

The rearrangement links TRBV29-1 to TRBJ2-1; 7 nucleotides align to TRBD1. Germline CDR1 SQVTM, CDR2 ANQGSEA. The V and J ends lost 5 bases and 7 bases, in that order; junction bases with no gene match: 2. The CDR3 sequence is 11 residues long. CDR3 region: CSVRDRNEQFF. In nucleotides, the CDR3 is TGCAGCGTTCGGGACAGAAATGAGCAGTTCTTC.

The rearrangement joins TRBV2 to TRBJ2-2, with 12 nucleotides matching TRBD1. Germline V gene data show CDR1 as SNHLY and CDR2 as FYNNEI. The junction had 6 bases not matched to a gene; V was cut back by 4 bases and J by 6 bases. The CDR3 runs to 16 residues. The CDR3 sequence is CASSVKGQGAAGELFF. The DNA for the CDR3 is TGTGCCAGCAGTGTGAAGGGACAGGGGGCGGCCGGGGAGCTGTTTTTT. Looking up the rest from reference TRBV2 and TRBJ2-2 gives the full variable domain: EPEVTQTPSHQVTQMGQEVILRCVPISNHLYFYWYRQILGQKVEFLVSFYNNEISEKSEIFDDQFSVERPDGSNFTLKIRSTKLEDSAMYFCASSVKGQGAAGELFFGEGSRLTVL.

The chain couples TRBV7-9 to TRBJ2-5, with TRBD1 matching 7 bases. V lost 4 bases, J lost 3 bases, and 11 bases stayed unmatched. Germline loops: CDR1 SEHNR, CDR2 FQNEAQ (reference sequence). This CDR3 contains 16 residues. The DNA for the CDR3 is TGTGCCAGCAGCTCAGGGAATGACAGGGAAAAAGAGACCCAGTACTTC. Encoded protein: CASSSGNDREKETQYF.

The gene calls are TRBV10-2 and TRBJ2-5, with a weak D call TRBD2 (7 bases). Germline V gene data show CDR1 as WSHSY and CDR2 as SAAADI. V was cut by 5 bases and J by 5 bases, with 24 bases left in between. The CDR3 contains 17 residues. CDR3 protein: CASSSGARLWGGETQYF. CDR3 sequence (DNA): TGCGCCAGCAGTTCAGGGGCCCGCCTCTGGGGGGGGGAGACCCAGTACTTC.

In its sample, this clone was seen once. V gene TRBV29-1 combines with J gene TRBJ1-2, with 8 positions matching TRBD1. The CDR3 contains 13 residues. From germline, CDR1 is SQVTM and CDR2 ANQGSEA. V trimming: 4 bases; J trimming: 8 bases; junction bases outside the gene matches: 9. This chain's CDR3 is CSVVVGQVFGYTF. CDR3 DNA sequence: TGCAGCGTTGTTGTGGGACAGGTCTTCGGCTACACCTTC. The variable domain in full, completed from reference TRBV29-1 and TRBJ1-2, reads SAVISQKPSRDICQRGTSLTIQCQVDSQVTMMFWYRQQPGQSLTLIATANQGSEATYESGFVIDKFPISRPNLTFSTLTVSNMSPEDSSIYLCSVVVGQVFGYTFGSGTRLTVV.

CDR3 protein: CASSVGPSGNNEQFF. In nucleotides, the CDR3 is TGTGCCAGCAGCGTAGGACCTAGCGGGAACAATGAGCAGTTCTTC. J is TRBJ2-1 and V is TRBV9; TRBD2 aligns across 9 bases. The trim removed 0 bases at V and 5 bases at J, leaving 3 bases unmatched. The CDR3 loop spans 15 amino acids. CDR1 is SGDLS and CDR2 is YYNGEE in the germline V gene.

The chain couples TRBV7-8 to TRBJ2-7; no clear D. CDR1 is SGHVS and CDR2 is FQNEAQ in the germline V gene. CDR3 length: 13 amino acids. The V end lost 3 bases, the J end lost 7 bases, and 13 bases lay between the germline ends. The CDR3: CASSFRQPREQYF. CDR3 sequence (DNA): TGTGCCAGCAGCTTCAGACAACCACGTGAGCAGTACTTC.

The V gene is TRBV16, the J gene TRBJ2-7; D is uncertain. Germline V gene data show CDR1 as KGHSY and CDR2 as FQNENV. V was clipped by 3 bases and J by 2 bases, with 17 bases between them. This CDR3 is built from 16 residues. CDR3 bases: TGTGCCAGCAGCCACCGCCAGGCGCTTCGCGCCTACGAGCAGTACTTC. Translating it yields CASSHRQALRAYEQYF.

The chain employs TRBV11-2 and TRBJ1-4; 8 bases fit TRBD1. The CDR3 runs 15 residues. The V and J ends lost 5 bases and 4 bases, in that order; junction bases with no gene match: 6. Germline V gene data show CDR1 as SGHAT and CDR2 as FQNNGV. CDR3: CASSLYRGDNEKLFF. The DNA of the CDR3 is TGTGCCAGCAGCCTTTACAGGGGGGATAATGAAAAACTGTTTTTT.

The rearrangement uses TRBV7-6 and TRBJ2-2, with no clear D. Germline V gene sequence: CDR1 SGHVS, CDR2 FNYEAQ. V lost 2 bases, J lost 5 bases, and 3 bases lay in between. This CDR3 spans 12 amino acids. The DNA of the CDR3 is TGTGCCAGCAGCTTATCGACCGGGGAGCTGTTTTTT. Its translation is CASSLSTGELFF. The full variable domain, its missing parts supplied by reference TRBV7-6 and TRBJ2-2, is GAGVSQSPRYKVTKRGQDVALRCDPISGHVSLYWYRQALGQGPEFLTYFNYEAQQDKSGLPNDRFSAERPEGSISTLTIQRTEQRDSAMYRCASSLSTGELFFGEGSRLTVL.

The rearrangement joins TRBV5-1 to TRBJ2-2; TRBD2 agrees at 13 bases. Germline V gene sequence: CDR1 SGHRS, CDR2 YFSETQ. J was trimmed by 0 bases and V by 2 bases; bases with no gene match: 1. This CDR3 region has 17 residues. CDR3 nucleotide sequence: TGCGCCAGCAGCTTCGGACTAGCGGGGGCGAACACCGGGGAGCTGTTTTTT. Translating gives CASSFGLAGANTGELFF.

Only one count was recorded for this clone. The chain joins TRBV11-2 to TRBJ2-5; TRBD1 matches 9 bases. Matching the DNA end better, TRBJ2-7 makes the J call doubtful. Germline V CDR1 and CDR2: SGHAT, FQNNGV. The length of the CDR3 is 16 residues. The CDR3 sequence is CASSISGQGLSYEQYF. The CDR3 DNA is TGTGCCAGCAGTATCAGCGGACAGGGGCTATCCTACGAGCAGTACTTC.

Here the CDR3 reads CAWTAVNEQFF. The CDR3 nucleotides read TGTGCCTGGACGGCGGTTAATGAGCAGTTCTTC. The chain recombines TRBV30 with TRBJ2-1; D is undetermined. V lost 4 bases, J lost 7 bases, and 8 bases lay in between. The CDR3 contains 11 residues. The V gene's germline CDR1 is GTSNPN and CDR2 SVGIG (reference sequence).

The genes are TRBV12-5 and TRBJ2-5, with D maybe TRBD2 (7 bases). This CDR3 comprises 15 residues. The V end was cut by 4 bases, the J end by 4 bases, with 16 bases between. Germline V CDR1 and CDR2: LGHNT, FRNRAP. Here the CDR3 reads CASGSRAGAGETQYF. CDR3 DNA: TGTGCTAGTGGTTCCCGGGCGGGGGCCGGAGAGACCCAGTACTTC.

In DNA form, the CDR3 reads TGTGCCAGCAGCTTAGCCGAAATCTCCCACATTTACCCCTACGAGCAGTACTTC. Translated: CASSLAEISHIYPYEQYF. V usage is TRBV7-8 and J usage is TRBJ2-7; no reliable D call. Trimming took 0 bases from V and 2 from J, leaving 20 bases between them. The CDR3 runs to 18 residues. Germline CDR1 is SGHVS and CDR2 is FQNEAQ.

The chain carries TRBV5-1 and TRBJ1-2, with D maybe TRBD1 (6 bases). Trimming took off 2 bases at V and 6 bases at J, with 11 bases between the two ends. Germline lookup yields CDR1 SGHRS and CDR2 YFSETQ. The CDR3 consists of 13 residues. CDR3 DNA sequence: TGCGCCAGCAGCTTACAGGGAGGGGATGGCTACACCTTC. Translated, it gives CASSLQGGDGYTF. Full variable domain (outside the CDR3, taken from reference TRBV5-1 and TRBJ1-2): KAGVTQTPRYLIKTRGQQVTLSCSPISGHRSVSWYQQTPGQGLQFLFEYFSETQRNKGNFPGRFSGRQFSNSRSEMNVSTLELGDSALYLCASSLQGGDGYTFGSGTRLTVV.

The chain combines TRBV4-2 with TRBJ2-1; TRBD2 agrees at 9 bases. The CDR3 totals 15 residues. The J segment lost 5 bases and the V segment lost 4 bases, leaving 6 bases of the junction unmatched. Per germline, CDR1 LGHNA and CDR2 YNFKEQ. Here the CDR3 reads CASSPIAGVDNEQFF. CDR3 DNA: TGTGCCAGCAGCCCCATAGCGGGAGTAGACAATGAGCAGTTCTTC.

The chain combines TRBV27 with TRBJ2-7; tentatively, D is TRBD1 (6 bases). V was pared by 3 bases and J by 2 bases, with 11 bases between. CDR1 is MNHEY, CDR2 SMNVEV, per germline (reference sequence). This CDR3 has 14 amino acids. CDR3 amino acids: CASSLGRGPYEQYF. The DNA for the CDR3 is TGTGCCAGCAGTTTGGGCAGGGGACCCTACGAGCAGTACTTC.

The chain has TRBV2 and TRBJ2-6; possible D gene TRBD2, 7 bases. The germline gives CDR1 SNHLY, CDR2 FYNNEI. The V end lost 0 bases, the J end lost 0 bases, and 15 bases lay between the germline ends. CDR3 length: 19 amino acids. The CDR3 DNA sequence: TGTGCCAGCAGTGAAGCGCTTCTAGGGGGGGTCTCTGGGGCCAACGTCCTGACTTTC. Its translation: CASSEALLGGVSGANVLTF. The full variable domain, its missing parts supplied by reference TRBV2 and TRBJ2-6, is EPEVTQTPSHQVTQMGQEVILRCVPISNHLYFYWYRQILGQKVEFLVSFYNNEISEKSEIFDDQFSVERPDGSNFTLKIRSTKLEDSAMYFCASSEALLGGVSGANVLTFGAGSRLTVL.

This clone was seen a single time. The chain employs TRBV5-8 and TRBJ2-5, with D possibly TRBD2 on 5 matching bases. The CDR3 has 15 amino acids. V was trimmed by 3 bases and J by 5 bases, leaving 17 bases between them. CDR1 and CDR2 from the germline V gene are SGHTS and YDEGEE. The CDR3 reads CASSWVLGITETQYF. In nucleotides, the CDR3 is TGTGCCAGCAGCTGGGTACTCGGGATTACGGAGACCCAGTACTTC.

This chain joins TRBV7-6 and TRBJ1-1; TRBD1 matches 9 bases. With 5 bases clipped from V and 5 bases from J, the junction kept 9 bases outside the gene matches. The CDR3 is made up of 15 amino acids. Germline lookup yields CDR1 SGHVS and CDR2 FNYEAQ. The CDR3 loop reads CASSPHGTGWTEAFF. The DNA of the CDR3 is TGTGCCAGCAGCCCCCACGGGACAGGGTGGACTGAAGCTTTCTTT. The whole variable domain, remainder taken from reference TRBV7-6 and TRBJ1-1, is GAGVSQSPRYKVTKRGQDVALRCDPISGHVSLYWYRQALGQGPEFLTYFNYEAQQDKSGLPNDRFSAERPEGSISTLTIQRTEQRDSAMYRCASSPHGTGWTEAFFGQGTRLTVV.

The table lists this clone with a count of one. The V call is TRBV30, the J call TRBJ1-5; 11 bases are shared with TRBD1. Germline V gene data show CDR1 as GTSNPN and CDR2 as SVGIG (reference sequence). The CDR3 loop spans 14 amino acids. V lost 3 bases, J lost 5 bases, and 3 bases stayed unmatched. CDR3 nucleotide sequence: TGTGCCTGGAGCCGGGACAGGGGGGATCAGCCCCAGCATTTT. This translates into CAWSRDRGDQPQHF.

V is TRBV25-1 and J is TRBJ2-5, with 8 bases matching TRBD1. This CDR3 comprises 15 residues. The junction had 8 bases not matched to a gene; V was cut back by 3 bases and J by 5 bases. The V gene's germline CDR1 is MGHDK and CDR2 SYGVNS. As DNA, the CDR3 is TGTGCCAGCAGTGAGTTTCAGGGGGCGAAGGAGACCCAGTACTTC. Protein: CASSEFQGAKETQYF.

This sequence joins TRBV13 and TRBJ1-1, with 7 nucleotides matching TRBD1. Trimming took 5 bases from V and 3 from J; bases not matched to a gene: 9. The CDR3 is made up of 15 amino acids. Germline assignment: CDR1 PRHDT and CDR2 FYEKMQ (reference sequence). CDR3 bases: TGTGCCAGCAGCGGTACAGGGCAGGGGGACACTGAAGCTTTCTTT. It specifies CASSGTGQGDTEAFF.

The chain has TRBV7-9 and TRBJ1-1, with D possibly being TRBD1 (6 bases). The CDR3 is 15 residues long. The V gene's germline CDR1 is SEHNR and CDR2 FQNEAQ (reference sequence). The V end lost 4 bases, the J end lost 3 bases, and 15 bases lay between the germline ends. In nucleotides, the CDR3 is TGTGCCAGCAGCTCCGCTCGGGGGGCCCACACTGAAGCTTTCTTT. Residues: CASSSARGAHTEAFF.

The rearrangement joins TRBV28 to TRBJ2-7; maybe TRBD2 (5 bases). The CDR3 consists of 11 residues. Trimming cost V 8 bases and J 3 bases, with 8 bases left between them. Looked up from germline, CDR1 is MDHEN and CDR2 is SYDVKM. The CDR3 is CASGGSYEQYF. The CDR3 region has the DNA TGTGCCAGCGGTGGGAGCTACGAGCAGTACTTC.

V and J are TRBV15 and TRBJ1-5; maybe TRBD1 (5 bases). The CDR3 spans 14 residues. Trimming shortened V by 5 bases and J by 5 bases, and 13 bases separated the two germline ends. The germline V gene has CDR1 LNHNV and CDR2 YYDKDF (reference sequence). The CDR3 region has the DNA TGTGCCACCAGCCAGACAGCACCTCATCAGCCCCAGCATTTT. It is translated as CATSQTAPHQPQHF.